This is a list of T cell receptor beta chains from one sample in a study of cytomegalovirus exposure and HLA in healthy donors. Repertoires were generated with immunoSEQ multiplex PCR, while TCRdb's copy carries only in-frame clones and drops some. Found here are roughly 190,000 clones; the top ten clones hold about 0.8%. Specimen: PBMCs. The receptor source for this set is a woman aged 18-29 years in good health and CMV-seropositive. Both conserved end residues are part of each CDR3. Each record gives: CDR3 DNA, CDR3 protein, V gene, CDR3 length, D gene, J gene. The D gene is left open where the match is weak.

CDR3nt: TGTGCCAGCAGTGGGGAGGGGGGGCAAACTGAAGCTTTCTTT
CDR3aa: CASSGEGGQTEAFF
v_gene: TRBV28
len: 14
d_gene: -
j_gene: TRBJ1-1

CDR3nt: TGCAGCGCCTGGGGACTAGCGGGCACAGATACGCAGTATTTT
CDR3aa: CSAWGLAGTDTQYF
v_gene: TRBV29-1
len: 14
d_gene: TRBD2
j_gene: TRBJ2-3

CDR3nt: TGTGCCAGCAGCGTAGGGACTAACCCTAGCACAGATACGCAGTATTTT
CDR3aa: CASSVGTNPSTDTQYF
v_gene: TRBV9
len: 16
d_gene: -
j_gene: TRBJ2-3

CDR3nt: TGTGCTAGTGGTCCCCAATCCCTGAACACTGAAGCTTTCTTT
CDR3aa: CASGPQSLNTEAFF
v_gene: TRBV12-5
len: 14
d_gene: -
j_gene: TRBJ1-1

CDR3nt: TGTGCCAGCAGACGAGGACAGGGTAGCAATCAGCCCCAGCATTTT
CDR3aa: CASRRGQGSNQPQHF
v_gene: TRBV7-2
len: 15
d_gene: TRBD1
j_gene: TRBJ1-5

CDR3nt: TGTGCCAGCAGTCCCGGGAGTCTCACAGATACGCAGTATTTT
CDR3aa: CASSPGSLTDTQYF
v_gene: TRBV14
len: 14
d_gene: -
j_gene: TRBJ2-3

CDR3nt: TGTGCCAGCAGCCCCGGTGGGGCGGGAGGTTCGGATACGCAGTATTTT
CDR3aa: CASSPGGAGGSDTQYF
v_gene: TRBV5-4
len: 16
d_gene: TRBD2
j_gene: TRBJ2-3

CDR3nt: TGTGCCAGCAGCGTAGCTAGCGGGACCCTTTCTGGGGATGAGCAGTTCTTC
CDR3aa: CASSVASGTLSGDEQFF
v_gene: TRBV9
len: 17
d_gene: TRBD2
j_gene: TRBJ2-1

CDR3nt: TGTGCCAGCAGCTGGCGGACAGGTGGCACTGAAGCTTTCTTT
CDR3aa: CASSWRTGGTEAFF
v_gene: TRBV5-6
len: 14
d_gene: TRBD1
j_gene: TRBJ1-1

CDR3nt: TGTGCCAGCAGTGAAGTGGCAGGGTTCCCTGGAAACACCATATATTTT
CDR3aa: CASSEVAGFPGNTIYF
v_gene: TRBV6-1
len: 16
d_gene: -
j_gene: TRBJ1-3

CDR3nt: TGTGCCAGCTCACCAGGACTGGATCAGCCCCAGCATTTT
CDR3aa: CASSPGLDQPQHF
v_gene: TRBV18
len: 13
d_gene: -
j_gene: TRBJ1-5

CDR3nt: TGTGCCAGCTCCCTCGGGACAGGCCTAGCCAAAAACATTCAGTACTTC
CDR3aa: CASSLGTGLAKNIQYF
v_gene: TRBV18
len: 16
d_gene: TRBD1
j_gene: TRBJ2-4

CDR3nt: TGCGCCAGCAGGGACAGGGACGCCGAGCAGTACTTC
CDR3aa: CASRDRDAEQYF
v_gene: TRBV10-2
len: 12
d_gene: TRBD1
j_gene: TRBJ2-7

CDR3nt: TGTGCCATCAGGGACGGGACAGAACCAGAGACCCAGTACTTC
CDR3aa: CAIRDGTEPETQYF
v_gene: TRBV10-3
len: 14
d_gene: TRBD1
j_gene: TRBJ2-5

CDR3nt: TGCGCCAGCACCCTTGGTGAGGTAATGAACACTGAAGCTTTCTTT
CDR3aa: CASTLGEVMNTEAFF
v_gene: TRBV5-1
len: 15
d_gene: -
j_gene: TRBJ1-1

CDR3nt: TGTGCCAGCAGCCAAGATCCGTTAGCCAGCTCCTATAATTCACCCCTCCACTTT
CDR3aa: CASSQDPLASSYNSPLHF
v_gene: TRBV4-2
len: 18
d_gene: -
j_gene: TRBJ1-6

CDR3nt: TGTGCCAGCAGCTTAACGTTCAGTCAGACCCAGTACTTC
CDR3aa: CASSLTFSQTQYF
v_gene: TRBV7-3
len: 13
d_gene: -
j_gene: TRBJ2-5

CDR3nt: TGTGCCAGCAGCCCGAGGGGGTCTGGAAACACCATATATTTT
CDR3aa: CASSPRGSGNTIYF
v_gene: TRBV7-6
len: 14
d_gene: -
j_gene: TRBJ1-3

CDR3nt: TGCGCCAGCAGCCAAGGCACAGTCTATAGCAATCAGCCCCAGCATTTT
CDR3aa: CASSQGTVYSNQPQHF
v_gene: TRBV4-1
len: 16
d_gene: -
j_gene: TRBJ1-5

CDR3nt: TGTGCCCTTATCAGCCACGGACAGTCCTACAATGAGCAGTTCTTC
CDR3aa: CALISHGQSYNEQFF
v_gene: TRBV2
len: 15
d_gene: -
j_gene: TRBJ2-1

CDR3nt: TGCGCCAGCAGCTTGCGAGACAGGTACCAGTATTTT
CDR3aa: CASSLRDRYQYF
v_gene: TRBV5-1
len: 12
d_gene: -
j_gene: TRBJ2-3

CDR3nt: TGTGCCAGCAGTTTGACAGTTCACACTGAAGCTTTCTTT
CDR3aa: CASSLTVHTEAFF
v_gene: TRBV27
len: 13
d_gene: -
j_gene: TRBJ1-1

CDR3nt: TGCGCCAGCAGCTTACGGGGTCAAGAGACCCAGTACTTC
CDR3aa: CASSLRGQETQYF
v_gene: TRBV5-1
len: 13
d_gene: -
j_gene: TRBJ2-5

CDR3nt: TGTGCCATCAGGGGAACCGGACAGGGGAGGTACAATGAGCAGTTCTTC
CDR3aa: CAIRGTGQGRYNEQFF
v_gene: TRBV10-3
len: 16
d_gene: TRBD1
j_gene: TRBJ2-1

CDR3nt: TGTGCCACCAGCAGGAGGGAAGGGTCGGGCTATGGCTACACCTTC
CDR3aa: CATSRREGSGYGYTF
v_gene: TRBV15
len: 15
d_gene: -
j_gene: TRBJ1-2

CDR3nt: TGCAGCGGCAGGACTAGCGGGGGCACCGGGGAGCTGTTTTTT
CDR3aa: CSGRTSGGTGELFF
v_gene: TRBV29-1
len: 14
d_gene: TRBD2
j_gene: TRBJ2-2

CDR3nt: TGTGCCAGCAGTTTCAGTAGCGGGAGGCCCTACGAGCAGTACTTC
CDR3aa: CASSFSSGRPYEQYF
v_gene: TRBV27
len: 15
d_gene: TRBD2
j_gene: TRBJ2-7

CDR3nt: TGTGCCAGCAGCCAAATCGCAGGGGGCAGTGGGGCCAACGTCCTGACTTTC
CDR3aa: CASSQIAGGSGANVLTF
v_gene: TRBV4-2
len: 17
d_gene: TRBD1
j_gene: TRBJ2-6

CDR3nt: TGTGCCAGCAGTTTAGTCCCAGGCAATGGCTACACCTTC
CDR3aa: CASSLVPGNGYTF
v_gene: TRBV27
len: 13
d_gene: -
j_gene: TRBJ1-2

CDR3nt: TGTGCCAGCAGCTTAGTGGGTGGGGACAGCTCCTACGAGCAGTACTTC
CDR3aa: CASSLVGGDSSYEQYF
v_gene: TRBV7-8
len: 16
d_gene: TRBD1
j_gene: TRBJ2-7

CDR3nt: TGTGCCAGCAGCCAAGATAACAGGGGGCGTCCTACTAGCACAGATACGCAGTATTTT
CDR3aa: CASSQDNRGRPTSTDTQYF
v_gene: TRBV4-2
len: 19
d_gene: TRBD1
j_gene: TRBJ2-3

CDR3nt: TGTGCCAGCAGCCAAGAAGGCCAGGCAGCCTACGAGCAGTACTTC
CDR3aa: CASSQEGQAAYEQYF
v_gene: TRBV4-2
len: 15
d_gene: -
j_gene: TRBJ2-7

CDR3nt: TGTGCCAGCAGCGTTAGCGGGGGGGCCTTAGGGGAGCAGTTCTTC
CDR3aa: CASSVSGGALGEQFF
v_gene: TRBV11-2
len: 15
d_gene: TRBD2
j_gene: TRBJ2-1

CDR3nt: TGTGCCAGCAGCCCCGACAGCAATACTAACTATGGCTACACCTTC
CDR3aa: CASSPDSNTNYGYTF
v_gene: TRBV6-6
len: 15
d_gene: -
j_gene: TRBJ1-2

CDR3nt: TGCGCCAGCAGCCAGGATGGGGTGTCCAGGACTGGGACCCAGTACTTC
CDR3aa: CASSQDGVSRTGTQYF
v_gene: TRBV4-1
len: 16
d_gene: -
j_gene: TRBJ2-5

CDR3nt: TGTGCCAGCAGCTTAGTGGGGGCTGAAGAGACCCAGTACTTC
CDR3aa: CASSLVGAEETQYF
v_gene: TRBV7-9
len: 14
d_gene: -
j_gene: TRBJ2-5

CDR3nt: TGTGCCAGCGGACGGGAGCTAGCGAGCACAGATACGCAGTATTTT
CDR3aa: CASGRELASTDTQYF
v_gene: TRBV9
len: 15
d_gene: -
j_gene: TRBJ2-3

CDR3nt: TGTGCCAGCGATTTGGGGCTGGGGGGTACGCAGTATTTT
CDR3aa: CASDLGLGGTQYF
v_gene: TRBV7-9
len: 13
d_gene: -
j_gene: TRBJ2-3

CDR3nt: TGTGCCAGCAACCACAGGGGGCTGGGTACTGAAGCTTTCTTT
CDR3aa: CASNHRGLGTEAFF
v_gene: TRBV13
len: 14
d_gene: TRBD1
j_gene: TRBJ1-1

CDR3nt: TGTGCCACCAGCAGAGATGGTGTCGATGGCAAAGGCTACACCTTC
CDR3aa: CATSRDGVDGKGYTF
v_gene: TRBV15
len: 15
d_gene: -
j_gene: TRBJ1-2

CDR3nt: TGTGCCAGTAGTATTTCTGTCCAGGGAGGCTACGAGCAGTACTTC
CDR3aa: CASSISVQGGYEQYF
v_gene: TRBV19
len: 15
d_gene: -
j_gene: TRBJ2-7

CDR3nt: TGCGCCAGCAGCCACGCTACAGGGTCTGGGGCCAACGTCCTGACTTTC
CDR3aa: CASSHATGSGANVLTF
v_gene: TRBV4-3
len: 16
d_gene: -
j_gene: TRBJ2-6

CDR3nt: TGCGCCAGCAGCTTGGCAGAGGTCGTTAGCCAGGGGAATGAAAAACTGTTTTTT
CDR3aa: CASSLAEVVSQGNEKLFF
v_gene: TRBV5-1
len: 18
d_gene: -
j_gene: TRBJ1-4

CDR3nt: TGTGCCAGTAGTGAACAGGGGGCGTCCTACGAGCAGTACTTC
CDR3aa: CASSEQGASYEQYF
v_gene: TRBV19
len: 14
d_gene: TRBD1
j_gene: TRBJ2-7

CDR3nt: TGCGCCAGCAGCTCTGGACTAGCGGGAGGGCCCCGAGGCGATGAGCAGTTCTTC
CDR3aa: CASSSGLAGGPRGDEQFF
v_gene: TRBV5-1
len: 18
d_gene: TRBD2
j_gene: TRBJ2-1

CDR3nt: TGTGCCAGCAGCCAAGGGGCTGGGTTTAATTCACCCCTCCACTTT
CDR3aa: CASSQGAGFNSPLHF
v_gene: TRBV4-2
len: 15
d_gene: -
j_gene: TRBJ1-6

CDR3nt: TGTGCCAGCAGGGGAGGAAACACCGGGGAGCTGTTTTTT
CDR3aa: CASRGGNTGELFF
v_gene: TRBV7-3
len: 13
d_gene: -
j_gene: TRBJ2-2

CDR3nt: TGCGCCAGCAGCCATTTCGGACAGGCGAACACTGAAGCTTTCTTT
CDR3aa: CASSHFGQANTEAFF
v_gene: TRBV4-3
len: 15
d_gene: TRBD1
j_gene: TRBJ1-1

CDR3nt: TGTGCCAGCATGGGCAGTGCCAATGAGCAGTTCTTC
CDR3aa: CASMGSANEQFF
v_gene: TRBV2
len: 12
d_gene: -
j_gene: TRBJ2-1

CDR3nt: TGTGCCAGTAGAGGGACAGGGAATGAAAAACTGTTTTTT
CDR3aa: CASRGTGNEKLFF
v_gene: TRBV19
len: 13
d_gene: TRBD1
j_gene: TRBJ1-4

CDR3nt: TGTGCCACCAGCAGTCACCGGGACAGGGGATTCTTGAGGATGGACTATGGCTACACCTTC
CDR3aa: CATSSHRDRGFLRMDYGYTF
v_gene: TRBV15
len: 20
d_gene: TRBD1
j_gene: TRBJ1-2

CDR3nt: TGTGCCAGCAGCTTAGGATGGGCTAGCGCTCTACTCGAGCAGTACTTC
CDR3aa: CASSLGWASALLEQYF
v_gene: TRBV11-3
len: 16
d_gene: -
j_gene: TRBJ2-7

CDR3nt: TGTGCCAGCAGCCCCCAGTCGGGTAGGGAGACCCAGTACTTC
CDR3aa: CASSPQSGRETQYF
v_gene: TRBV7-2
len: 14
d_gene: -
j_gene: TRBJ2-5

CDR3nt: TGTGCCAGCAGCCGACGGACAGGGATTAATGAAAAACTGTTTTTT
CDR3aa: CASSRRTGINEKLFF
v_gene: TRBV7-9
len: 15
d_gene: TRBD1
j_gene: TRBJ1-4

CDR3nt: TGTGCCAGTAGTGAGGAAGGGGGCAACTATGGCTACACCTTC
CDR3aa: CASSEEGGNYGYTF
v_gene: TRBV19
len: 14
d_gene: TRBD1
j_gene: TRBJ1-2

CDR3nt: TGTGCCAGCAGCGTAGCTACCCCCCGGGAGCTGTTTTTT
CDR3aa: CASSVATPRELFF
v_gene: TRBV9
len: 13
d_gene: -
j_gene: TRBJ2-2

CDR3nt: TGTGCCAGAAGCCCACCTCTATACGAGCAGTACTTC
CDR3aa: CARSPPLYEQYF
v_gene: TRBV5-3
len: 12
d_gene: -
j_gene: TRBJ2-7

CDR3nt: TGCGCCAGCAGCTACGGACAGGGGGCTTACGAGCAGTACTTC
CDR3aa: CASSYGQGAYEQYF
v_gene: TRBV5-1
len: 14
d_gene: TRBD1
j_gene: TRBJ2-7